This T cell receptor (beta chain) is from a study of CD8 T cells in ankylosing spondylitis (dated by TCRdb to 2016 to 2017). General notes on the study: The study profiled T cell receptor beta repertoires in healthy donors and ankylosing spondylitis patients to find disease-linked TCR variants. The full study cohort was made up of 20 to 25 ankylosing spondylitis patients and 108 healthy donors. Samples of peripheral blood were taken, and for ankylosing spondylitis patients, synovial fluid was collected as well.

This clonotype has more than one count but fewer than ten. Its antigen is unknown. Base-call qualities are not available, and no considerably larger clone is one nucleotide away. V gives up 3 bases and J gives up 2 bases, and the segment between their germline ends measures 4 bases. The CDR3 goes from the cysteine to the phenylalanine over 12 residues. The CDR3 DNA has 36 bases and is translated from base 1. CDR1 SGDLS and CDR2 YYNGEE were looked up in the germline V gene. Sequencing instrument: Illumina HiSeq 2500. Quantitative 5'-RACE with molecular barcodes was used to prepare TCR beta libraries. The study's processing was this. To identify disease-linked TCR variants, a new computational method was used, one built on a probabilistic model of VDJ rearrangement. TCRdb trimmed public reads at Q25 via fastp, called clones via MiXCR and kept in-frame beta chains. Every CDR3 protein is listed once, alongside the most common genes and DNA of its rows. The V and J calls and clone size come from TCRdb's table, not from the authors' own analysis. This sample comprises 250,000 to 300,000 distinct CDR3 sequences, about 20% of them detected only once. The top ten hold 7.8% of the sample.

Overall study outcomes, separate from this receptor: Some motif variants were previously reported in synovial fluid and blood of reactive arthritis patients, suggesting common disease-initiation mechanisms. The disease-linked clones were reported as significantly enriched in matched synovial fluid samples from ankylosing spondylitis patients. In peripheral blood, the disease-linked clones were found at relatively low frequencies and had a CD8+ phenotype. Blood from ankylosing spondylitis patients appeared to be characterized by a TCR beta motif made up of seven or eight highly homologous amino acid variants.

The V and J segments used are TRBV9 and TRBJ2-3; the D gene lacks a confident call. The receptor was isolated from a male donor with ankylosing spondylitis or in good health (not recorded which). Input material: blood, either unsorted or a sorted T cell fraction (not recorded which). The encoded CDR3 is CASSGPTDTQYF. The nucleotide sequence is TGTGCCAGCAGCGGACCCACAGATACGCAGTATTTT.